Listed below are T cell receptor beta chains from one sample, sequenced in a study of blood T cell repertoires in COVID-19. The method was immunoSEQ multiplex PCR; TCRdb's version includes in-frame clones alone and lacks a portion of them. The repertoire has about 230,000 clones, about 90% of them found once; the top ten carry about 4%. Sequencing input: PBMCs or T cells enriched from blood (not recorded which). These TCRs come from a woman in her 30s with acute COVID-19. CDR3s include the opening cysteine and the closing phenylalanine or tryptophan. The D gene is left open where the match is weak. Size is omitted from some rows. Given values are once, few, many or a class for expanded clones.

J gene | clone size | D gene | V gene | CDR3 DNA | CDR3 protein
TRBJ2-7 | - | TRBD2 | TRBV25-1 | TGTGCCGCTGGGACTAGCGGGGTCTACGAGCAGTACTTC | CAAGTSGVYEQYF
TRBJ1-2 | - | - | TRBV7-9 | TGTGCCAGCATCCTACCGAAACTCTATGGCTACACCTTC | CASILPKLYGYTF
TRBJ1-6 | - | - | TRBV28 | TGTGCCAGCAGTATCCCCGGTCGGGAGTCACCCCTCCACTTT | CASSIPGRESPLHF
TRBJ1-2 | - | TRBD1 | TRBV10-3 | TGTGCCATCACTGCCAGGACAGGGACGGCCGACTATGGCTACACCTTC | CAITARTGTADYGYTF
TRBJ2-1 | once | TRBD1 | TRBV19 | TGTGCCAGTGCCCAGCAGGGGGCGCTTAGTGAGCAGTTCTTC | CASAQQGALSEQFF
TRBJ1-4 | - | TRBD1 | TRBV24-1 | TGTGCCACCAGTGATTCTAGACAGGGGGAAAAACTGTTTTTT | CATSDSRQGEKLFF
TRBJ2-2 | - | - | TRBV6-2/TRBV6-3 | TGTGCCAGCAGTTACTGGGGAGTTGCTGGGGAGCTGTTTTTT | CASSYWGVAGELFF
TRBJ1-2 | - | - | TRBV19 | TGTGCCAGTAAACCGACAGGAGCTAACTATGGCTACACCTTC | CASKPTGANYGYTF
TRBJ1-2 | - | - | TRBV29-1 | TGCAGCGTTCCAACGTTTGAGGAGGGTAACTATGGCTACACCTTC | CSVPTFEEGNYGYTF
TRBJ1-1 | - | - | TRBV9 | TGTGCCAGCAGCGTAAAGTCGGGCACTGAAGCTTTCTTT | CASSVKSGTEAFF
TRBJ1-1 | once | TRBD1 | TRBV6-5 | TGTGCCAGCAGTTTAAGGACAGGTGATGGAGCTTTCTTT | CASSLRTGDGAFF
TRBJ1-4 | - | - | TRBV9 | TGTGCCAGCAGCGTTTCAGGGGTAGGCGGTGAAAAACTGTTTTTT | CASSVSGVGGEKLFF
TRBJ2-2 | - | TRBD1 | TRBV19 | TGTGCCAGTAGTAGAGTGGGACAGTGGGGCGCCGGGGAGCTGTTTTTT | CASSRVGQWGAGELFF
TRBJ2-7 | - | TRBD1 | TRBV4-2 | TGTGCCAGCAGCCAAGTGGGACAGGGAATCTACGAGCAGTACTTC | CASSQVGQGIYEQYF
TRBJ1-1 | - | TRBD1 | TRBV7-2 | TGTGCCAGCAGCTCTGCAGGGGGCAACACTGAAGCTTTCTTT | CASSSAGGNTEAFF
TRBJ1-1 | - | - | TRBV18 | TGTGCCAGCTCGAGCGGCAGGCCGGGGACTGAAGCTTTCTTT | CASSSGRPGTEAFF
TRBJ1-5 | - | TRBD1 | TRBV5-1 | TGCGCCAGCAGCTTGGGGCCAGGGGGCGCTGAGCCCCAGCATTTT | CASSLGPGGAEPQHF
TRBJ2-7 | - | - | TRBV3-1/TRBV3-2 | TGTGCCAGCAGCGACTCAGGGAACAGCTACGAGCAGTACTTC | CASSDSGNSYEQYF
TRBJ2-7 | - | TRBD1 | TRBV28 | TGTGCCAGCAGTACCGACCGGGACAGGGGGAGAAACGAGCAGTACTTC | CASSTDRDRGRNEQYF
TRBJ1-6 | - | - | TRBV7-3 | TGTGCCAGCAGCTTAAGGCCCAATTCACCCCTCCACTTT | CASSLRPNSPLHF
TRBJ1-4 | - | TRBD1 | TRBV5-4 | TGTGCCAGCGGACAGGATGGAGGAAAACTGTTTTTT | CASGQDGGKLFF
TRBJ2-2 | once | TRBD2 | TRBV4-1 | TGCGCCAGCAGCCAGCCCAAACTAGCGGGGGGTTACACCGGGGAGCTGTTTTTT | CASSQPKLAGGYTGELFF
TRBJ1-6 | few | TRBD1 | TRBV3-1/TRBV3-2 | TGTGCCAGCAGCCAAGGGACAGGGTTTAATTCACCCCTCCACTTT | CASSQGTGFNSPLHF
TRBJ1-4 | - | - | TRBV28 | TGTGCCAGCAGTTTAGGGAGGGGATTCGGGAATGAAAAACTGTTTTTT | CASSLGRGFGNEKLFF
TRBJ1-6 | - | - | TRBV4-3 | TGCGCCAGCAGCCAAGGTTTCCAGGGGAATTCACCCCTCCACTTT | CASSQGFQGNSPLHF
TRBJ2-3 | - | - | TRBV30 | TGTGCCTGGAGTGTTGACAACACAGATACGCAGTATTTT | CAWSVDNTDTQYF
TRBJ1-3 | - | - | TRBV3-1/TRBV3-2 | TGTGCCAGCAGCCAAGAAGGAGTAAACACCATATATTTT | CASSQEGVNTIYF
TRBJ1-3 | - | - | TRBV11-1 | TGTGCCAGCAGCCCCGCGGGAGGAGGAAACACCATATATTTT | CASSPAGGGNTIYF
TRBJ2-4 | - | - | TRBV6-2/TRBV6-3 | TGTGCCAGCAGTTCAGGGGTGGCCAAAAACATTCAGTACTTC | CASSSGVAKNIQYF
TRBJ2-7 | - | - | TRBV27 | TGTGCCAGCAGTTTAGGTGCCGAGGTCTGGGCCTACGAGCAGTACTTC | CASSLGAEVWAYEQYF
TRBJ2-7 | many | - | TRBV7-2 | TGTGCCAGCAGCTTAGACCCAGCCTACGAGCAGTACTTC | CASSLDPAYEQYF
TRBJ1-5 | - | - | TRBV15 | TGTGCCACCACCAAAGGTCGGGATTCTTATCAGCCCCAGCATTTT | CATTKGRDSYQPQHF
TRBJ1-1 | - | - | TRBV6-5 | TGTGCCAGCAGTTACGACAGGAACACTGAAGCTTTCTTT | CASSYDRNTEAFF
TRBJ2-3 | - | TRBD1 | TRBV2 | TGTGCCAGCAGTGAAAGGGGACAGGGATTGAGGACAGATACGCAGTATTTT | CASSERGQGLRTDTQYF
TRBJ1-3 | - | TRBD1 | TRBV5-1 | TGCGCCAGCAGCTCAGGGGGATCGGGAAACACCATATATTTT | CASSSGGSGNTIYF
TRBJ1-5 | - | TRBD1 | TRBV27 | TGTGCCAGCAGTCCCGGGACAGCTGGGAAACAGCCCCAGCATTTT | CASSPGTAGKQPQHF
TRBJ1-2 | - | - | TRBV6-4 | TGTGCCAGCAGTGCGGTGGCAGGCTTTAACTATGGCTACACCTTC | CASSAVAGFNYGYTF
TRBJ1-1 | - | TRBD1 | TRBV10-3 | TGTGCCATCAGTGGGCGCCAGGGGGCGGGGTACACTGAAGCTTTCTTT | CAISGRQGAGYTEAFF
TRBJ2-7 | - | TRBD1 | TRBV5-6 | TGTGCCAGCAGCCCTGGGACAGGGGGCTCCTACGAGCAGTACTTC | CASSPGTGGSYEQYF
TRBJ1-4 | - | - | TRBV4-2 | TGTGCCAGCAGCCCGAGTGGGAGGGGAACTAATGAAAAACTGTTTTTT | CASSPSGRGTNEKLFF
TRBJ2-7 | - | - | TRBV18 | TGTGCCAGCTCACCGGGACTCTACGAGCAGTACTTC | CASSPGLYEQYF
TRBJ1-1 | - | - | TRBV19 | TGTGCCAGTAGTATCAAAACAGGGTTGAACACTGAAGCTTTCTTT | CASSIKTGLNTEAFF
TRBJ2-7 | - | - | TRBV7-3 | TGTGCCAGCAGCCCGGACAGAAACTACGAGCAGTACTTC | CASSPDRNYEQYF
TRBJ2-1 | - | - | TRBV28 | TGTGCCAGCAGTCCCCCTTCGCGGGCCGGTGAGCAGTTCTTC | CASSPPSRAGEQFF
TRBJ2-5 | - | TRBD1 | TRBV30 | TGTGCCTGGAGTACCCGGGGACAGGAGGGTGCGACCCAGTACTTC | CAWSTRGQEGATQYF
TRBJ1-3 | - | - | TRBV28 | TGTGCTGCATCGGGTGCGGGAAACACCATATATTTT | CAASGAGNTIYF
TRBJ1-2 | - | TRBD1 | TRBV11-3 | TGTGCCAGCAGCAAAGACAGGGCCGGCTACACCTTC | CASSKDRAGYTF
TRBJ2-7 | - | TRBD2 | TRBV5-5 | TGTGCCAGCAGCCTCCGGGACTACGACGAGCAGTACTTC | CASSLRDYDEQYF
TRBJ1-2 | - | - | TRBV7-9 | TGTGCCAGCAGCACCGGTAGGGAGAGAAGGAGGGGCTACACCTTC | CASSTGRERRRGYTF
TRBJ1-5 | - | - | TRBV10-1 | TGCGCCACCGGAATCCCGGGACAACTCCACCCTTATAGCAATCAGCCCCAGCATTTT | CATGIPGQLHPYSNQPQHF
TRBJ2-5 | - | - | TRBV27 | TGTGCCAGCAGTTTATATCTCGGTGGGCCGAAAGAGACCCAGTACTTC | CASSLYLGGPKETQYF
TRBJ2-3 | - | TRBD2 | TRBV12-5 | TGTGCTAGTGGTTTGTATTATGGTGGGACTAGCGGGGGCACAGATACGCAGTATTTT | CASGLYYGGTSGGTDTQYF
TRBJ1-2 | - | TRBD1 | TRBV7-9 | TGTGCCAGCAGCTTAGAACAGGGGGTGTACTATGGCTACACCTTC | CASSLEQGVYYGYTF
TRBJ1-3 | - | - | TRBV5-1 | TGCGCCAGCAGCTTGGGTCAGGTGGACACCATATATTTT | CASSLGQVDTIYF
TRBJ1-2 | - | - | TRBV25-1 | TGTGCCAGCAGTAGCACGAGCTATCCTTATGGCTACACCTTC | CASSSTSYPYGYTF
TRBJ2-2 | few | TRBD1 | TRBV27 | TGTGCCAGCAGGGGACAGGGCACCGGGGAGCTGTTTTTT | CASRGQGTGELFF
TRBJ2-7 | - | - | TRBV10-2 | TGCGCCAGCAGTGGACAGGGAGGCACCTACGAGCAGTACTTC | CASSGQGGTYEQYF
TRBJ1-1 | - | TRBD1 | TRBV5-4 | TGTGCCAGCAGCTTGTGGGGACGGACAGGGGGAGCGAGCACTGAAGCTTTCTTT | CASSLWGRTGGASTEAFF
TRBJ2-5 | few | - | TRBV12-2 | TGTGCAAGTCGCTTAGCGTGGACTAGCGGGGGGGCCCAAGAGACCCAGTACTTC | CASRLAWTSGGAQETQYF